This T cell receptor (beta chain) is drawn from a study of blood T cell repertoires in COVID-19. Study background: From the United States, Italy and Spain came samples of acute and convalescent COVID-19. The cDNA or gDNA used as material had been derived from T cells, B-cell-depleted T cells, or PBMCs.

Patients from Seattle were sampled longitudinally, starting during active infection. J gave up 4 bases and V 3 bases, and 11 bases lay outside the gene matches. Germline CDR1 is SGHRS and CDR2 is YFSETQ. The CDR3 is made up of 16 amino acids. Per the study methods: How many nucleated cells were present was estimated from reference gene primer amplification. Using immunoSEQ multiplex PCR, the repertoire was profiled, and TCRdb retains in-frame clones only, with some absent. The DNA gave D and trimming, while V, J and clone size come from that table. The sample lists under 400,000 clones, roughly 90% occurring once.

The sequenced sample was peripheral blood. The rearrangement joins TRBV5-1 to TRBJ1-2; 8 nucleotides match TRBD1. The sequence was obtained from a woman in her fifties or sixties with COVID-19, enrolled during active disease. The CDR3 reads CASSSNGPGQVYGYTF. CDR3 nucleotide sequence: TGCGCCAGCAGCTCTAACGGCCCGGGACAGGTCTATGGCTACACCTTC.